This TCR beta chain was profiled in a study of shared clonotypes between healthy human individuals. Study-wide points: Genetic and exposure-history diversity was limited by the small donor number.

CDR3 length equals 14 residues. Germline loops: CDR1 LNHNV, CDR2 YYDKDF (reference sequence). Every subset had its genomic DNA shared out evenly among several immunoSEQ plates. Unsorted PBMCs provided DNA that was sequenced on ten immunoSEQ deep assay plates. Here immunoSEQ multiplex PCR was the method, and the copy in TCRdb shows in-frame clones only, minus some. Counted here are a few hundred thousand clones, about 80% occurring once; the ten biggest clones make up 12%. A word on this clone: The antigen is unknown. At one of its ends the junction is not consistent with the germline gene, which may arise from a read error.

Material: PBMCs. The chain uses TRBV15 and TRBJ2-7; 8 nucleotides agree with TRBD1. The sequence derives from a woman aged 35 to 49 in good health. Some clones in this sample may be carry-over from other donors' samples. The CDR3 bases are TGTGCCACCAGCGGAGACCAGGGGGCAAACGAGCAGTACTTC. Its translation is CATSGDQGANEQYF.